This T cell receptor beta chain was profiled in a study of CD8 T cells in Susac syndrome. RNA, at about 0.5 to 1 ug, was reverse transcribed with random hexamers. TCR beta CDR3 was amplified by immunoSEQ multiplex PCR. This amplification extended across 54 Vbeta and 13 Jbeta segments. TCRdb processed the immunoSEQ multiplex PCR reads anew with MiXCR; each CDR3 protein has one entry. The table shows about 200,000 distinct CDR3 sequences, with 90% to 95% occurring only once. V lost 1 base to trimming and J lost 4 bases, with 18 bases between them. The CDR3 is made up of 16 amino acids. Per germline, CDR1 DFQATT and CDR2 SNEGSKA (reference sequence). The CD8+ and CD4+ T cells were negatively isolated, with the TEMRA cells enriched by FACS.

The genes are TRBV20-1 and TRBJ2-3, with D tentatively TRBD1 or TRBD2 (6 bases each). The sample consisted of CD4+ T cells from PBMCs. The source is a human donor with multiple sclerosis. The CDR3 sequence is CSARVLRGERPDTQYF. The CDR3 coding sequence is TGCAGTGCTAGAGTTTTAAGGGGGGAGAGGCCAGATACGCAGTATTTT.